The entry below describes one TCR beta chain. Its antigen is not yet known. Base qualities are not provided; no much larger clone lies one nucleotide away. CDR1 and CDR2, looked up from the germline V gene, are SGHRS and YFSETQ. The CDR3 starts with the cysteine, ends with the phenylalanine, and has 14 residues. Left in the record is the CDR3 DNA by itself, 42 bases read in frame from the first base. The junction carries 9 bases between V and J, which are trimmed by 0 bases and 3 bases respectively. TCRbeta CDR3 regions were amplified from genomic DNA by means of the immunoSEQ Assay, a bias-controlled multiplex PCR. For the original study's pipeline: Nucleated cell counts per sample were estimated from amplification of reference gene primers within the assay. To quantify the absolute abundance of each unique TCRbeta CDR3 rearrangement, sequence reads were collapsed and filtered. For each sample, productive Simpson clonality was calculated as the square root of Simpson's diversity index across productive rearrangements. Held by TCRdb, this immuneACCESS table contains in-frame sequences only and omits some clones. Under half of the omission traces to an unresolved V gene where checked; the cause of the rest is unknown. The V and J calls and the clone size are those of that table, but D and trimming were determined from the DNA. The sample profile shows around 52,000 clones; 82% of them were found once. Of the sample, 8.2% is held by the ten largest clones.

This sample is drawn from a study of blood T cell repertoires in COVID-19 (dated by TCRdb to 2018 to 2020). Concerning the study at large: The collaborator samples originated in the United States, Italy and Spain and spanned the acute and convalescent phases of COVID-19. The prospective study material was composed of cDNA or gDNA derived from T cells, B-cell-depleted T cells, or PBMCs. Subjects who had been exposed to COVID-19, were actively infected with it, or had recovered from it provided the deeply sampled blood TCRbeta repertoires that made up the dataset. A freely available public database, intended as a resource for researchers studying the immune response to SARS-CoV-2, is where the repertoires were released. The samples were drawn from the first 160 participants of the ongoing ImmuneRACE study and from 950 to 1,500 subjects provided by 6 global collaborators. Nearly every sample came with metadata listing a de-identified subject ID, COVID-19 status, age in years and sex. Where available, HLA class I and class II types were taken from metadata supplied by the sample provider and were not determined by assay-based typing. Results and caveats for the whole study, not just this receptor: The amount of clinical and demographic metadata varied by source and participant and was provided uncurated.

Whole blood was collected in K2EDTA tubes by collaborating institutions according to the institutions' own protocols. For TCRbeta analysis, collaborator samples were shipped as frozen whole blood, as isolated PBMCs, or as DNA extracted from either sample type. The sequence links TRBV5-1 to TRBJ1-1, with TRBD1 tentatively as D gene (5 bases match). Sequencing was carried out using peripheral blood. This TCR came from a woman older than 75 with acute or convalescent COVID-19. The sequence in DNA is TGCGCCAGCAGCTTGGGACAGTTCGACACTGAAGCTTTCTTT. Its protein product is CASSLGQFDTEAFF.